What follows describes a single T cell receptor (beta chain). This receptor's antigen is unknown. The input lacks base qualities; no much larger clone sits a single base away. This sample is part of a study of Tregs in tolerant kidney transplant recipients (dated by TCRdb to between 2018 and 2020). Concerning the study at large: The transplants used related donors with nonmyeloablative bone marrow transplantation, and mixed chimerism in the human trials was transient. Before combined kidney and bone marrow transplantation, this study identified donor-specific regulatory T cells using TCRbeta sequencing and then followed those same cells after transplant. Overall results and qualifications from the work: Expanding Tregs with activated donor B cells appeared to identify the most biologically relevant and donor-specific TCRbeta repertoire. Because only a small number of patients were included, the study had limitations, and the results will need to be validated in larger populations as well as under other immunosuppression protocols. Biological reproducibility was not examined directly, but technical replication error appeared to be minimal. Donor-specific Treg expansion exceeded global Treg expansion in tolerant patients, suggesting antigen-driven rather than nonspecific expansion. For some patients, the PCR primers changed as time went on, which meant samples from those patients could not be compared with one another at the nucleotide level.

Trimming removed 4 bases from V and 4 bases from J; the gene matches leave 5 bases unexplained. The CDR3 numbers 15 residues from cysteine through phenylalanine. Just CDR3 DNA is preserved here, 45 bases in frame from base 1. The germline V gene provides CDR1 MDHEN and CDR2 SYDVKM. Genomic DNA was extracted from sorted cells with the QIAGEN DNeasy Blood and Tissue Kit for TCRbeta CDR3 sequencing. High-throughput TCRbeta CDR3 sequencing, including PCR amplification with bias correction and internal controls, was performed commercially through immunoSEQ. As for the authors' bioinformatics: Unique productive TCRbeta sequences were defined by CDR3 nucleotide sequence when primers matched and otherwise by CDR3 amino acid sequence together with Vbeta and Jbeta genes. To correct for sorting error, sequences found in more than one sorted population at a frequency ratio of 2:1 or less were discarded, and the remaining shared sequences were assigned to the population with the higher frequency. A sequence counted as donor-reactive if, in CFSE-low cells, the sequence had a frequency of at least 0.01% and was expanded at least 5-fold compared with unstimulated cells. Jensen-Shannon divergence, calculated on the top 100 TCRbeta sequences ranked by frequency, was used to quantify repertoire divergence. For any sample with multiple sequencing runs, sorting error was corrected in each run separately before the runs were pooled. TCRdb carries this immuneACCESS record with in-frame sequences only. Its versions omit some clonotypes, under half of them owing to an unresolved V gene in the studies checked, with the rest unexplained. The V and J calls and the clone size are those of that table, but D and trimming were determined from the DNA. This sample gives around 66,000 clones in total; roughly 88% of them show up just once. The ten most abundant clones make up around 2.3% of the sample.

The time point label of this sample denotes: blood sample drawn before combined kidney and bone marrow transplant. Unstimulated Tregs (CD4+CD25+CD127-), CD4+ non-Tregs (CD4+CD25-), CD4 and CD8 cells were FACS-sorted from thawed PBMCs. Prior to Treg sorting, thawed PBMCs were rested overnight with 200 IU/ml IL-2 at 37 degrees C. The patients were a few recipients of combined kidney and bone marrow transplants from the ITN036ST trial, and samples were available only from these trial subjects. Healthy control blood was separated into PBMCs by Ficoll density gradient and cryopreserved, and patient PBMCs were collected both before and after transplant.

The TCR originated in a human donor who received a combined kidney and bone marrow transplant. The chain employs TRBV28 and TRBJ2-2, with 8 central nucleotides matching TRBD1. This specimen consisted of Tregs from blood, obtained before the transplant. The CDR3 here reads CASSSPGTGTGELFF. The DNA is TGTGCCAGCAGTTCGCCAGGGACAGGCACCGGGGAGCTGTTTTTT. Supplemented by the reference TRBV28 and TRBJ2-2 proteins around the CDR3, the complete variable domain is DVKVTQSSRYLVKRTGEKVFLECVQDMDHENMFWYRQDPGLGLRLIYFSYDVKMKEKGDIPEGYSVSREKKERFSLILESASTNQTSMYLCASSSPGTGTGELFFGEGSRLTVL.